Described below is a single TCR beta chain sequence and its context. Its specificity is unknown. The sequenced template was cDNA made from the entire isolated RNA. Measured with immunoSEQ multiplex PCR; TCRdb has only the in-frame clones, and not every one. The sample has hundreds of thousands of clones, over 12% seen once; the top ten hold 0.035% to 0.04%. This CDR3 has 14 residues. The germline CDR1 and CDR2 sequences are SGDLS and YYNGEE. With 0 bases removed from V and 3 bases from J, the gap between germline ends came to 10 bases. The data derive from a study of beta chain features in type 1 diabetes. Whole-study results and caveats: In all four CD4+ subsets, TCRB CDR3 length was significantly, moderately reduced in type 1 diabetes.

The rearrangement uses TRBV9 and TRBJ2-7; possible D gene TRBD1, 6 bases. Sequencing used naive CD4+ T cells from blood. The receptor was derived from a man aged 18 to 29 with type 1 diabetes. This CDR3 reads CASSVEPQGYEQYF. Written as DNA, the CDR3 is TGTGCCAGCAGCGTAGAGCCACAGGGCTACGAGCAGTACTTC.